This entry lists 3 T cell receptor beta chains sequenced from one sample in a study of T cells in Graves' hyperthyroidism and ophthalmopathy. Amplification yielded TCR beta CDR3 regions, with RNA transcripts as the source. A first-round RT-PCR of the TCR CDR3 used the HTBI primer set. TCRdb itself ran the multiplex PCR reads through MiXCR, one entry per CDR3 protein. The data show about 420,000 distinct CDR3 sequences, with 15% to 18% seen just once and about 7.7% held by the top ten. Sample: blood. These receptor sequences come from a woman aged 18-29 years with Graves' hyperthyroidism.

This clonotype was seen only a few times. The chain recombines TRBV4-2 with TRBJ2-1; TRBD2 matches at 12 bases. The V and J ends lost 0 bases and 8 bases, in that order; junction bases with no gene match: 5. There are 16 residues in the CDR3. Germline CDR1 reads LGHNA; CDR2 reads YNFKEQ. DNA for the CDR3: TGTGCCAGCAGCCAAGATTTCACTAGCGGGGGGCATGAGCAGTTCTTC. Protein: CASSQDFTSGGHEQFF.

Details on this clonotype: One base away lies a much larger clone, so this may be a sequencing read error. V usage is TRBV20-1 and J usage is TRBJ1-5; D is undetermined. The DNA end is a closer match to TRBJ2-3, so the J assignment may be wrong. CDR3 size: 13 residues. CDR1 is DFQATT, CDR2 SNEGSKA, per germline (reference sequence). CDR3 amino acids: CSVAKNSNQPQYF. The DNA for the CDR3 is TGCAGTGTAGCCAAAAATAGCAATCAGCCCCAGTATTTT.

This chain links TRBV24-1 with TRBJ2-1; possibly TRBD1 for D (6 bases). CDR1 is KGHDR and CDR2 is SFDVKD in the germline V gene. V was shortened by 5 bases and J by 12 bases, with 10 bases between the two germline ends. The CDR3 covers 11 residues. CDR3 sequence: CATSAQGRQFF. DNA for the CDR3: TGTGCCACCAGTGCCCAGGGGCGGCAGTTCTTC.